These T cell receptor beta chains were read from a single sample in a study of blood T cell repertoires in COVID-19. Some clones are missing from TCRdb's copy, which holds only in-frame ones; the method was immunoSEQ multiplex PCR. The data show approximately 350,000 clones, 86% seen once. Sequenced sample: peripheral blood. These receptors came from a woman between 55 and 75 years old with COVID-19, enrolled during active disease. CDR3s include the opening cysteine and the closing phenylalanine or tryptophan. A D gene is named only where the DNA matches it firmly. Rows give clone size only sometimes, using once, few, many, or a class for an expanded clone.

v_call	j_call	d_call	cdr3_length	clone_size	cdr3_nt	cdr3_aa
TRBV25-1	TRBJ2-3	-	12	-	TGTGCCAGCAGTGGTTACACAGATACGCAGTATTTT	CASSGYTDTQYF
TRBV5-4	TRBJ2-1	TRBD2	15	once	TGTGCCAGCAGCTTGGAGCGGGGGGGCCTTGATGAGCAGTTCTTC	CASSLERGGLDEQFF
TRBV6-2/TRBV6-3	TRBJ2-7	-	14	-	TGTGCCAGCAGCCCCCCCCTGGACAGCTACGAGCAGTACTTC	CASSPPLDSYEQYF
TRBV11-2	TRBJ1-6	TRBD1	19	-	TGTGCCAGCAGCTTAGGGAGTGGGGGACAGGGCGCCTATAATTCACCCCTCCACTTT	CASSLGSGGQGAYNSPLHF
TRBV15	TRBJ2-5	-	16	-	TGTGCCACCAGCAGAGAAGGGCAGGGAAGTCGAGAGACCCAGTACTTC	CATSREGQGSRETQYF
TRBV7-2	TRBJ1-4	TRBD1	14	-	TGTGCCAGCAGGGAGGGACAGGGGAGTGAAAAACTGTTTTTT	CASREGQGSEKLFF
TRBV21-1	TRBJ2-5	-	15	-	TGTGCCAGCAGCGCTCCGACAGGGGTTCAAGAGACCCAGTACTTC	CASSAPTGVQETQYF
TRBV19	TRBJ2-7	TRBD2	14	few	TGTGCCAGTAGTATTTCCGGGAGGTCCTACGAGCAGTACTTC	CASSISGRSYEQYF
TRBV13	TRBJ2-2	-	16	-	TGTGCCAGCAGCCTTACCGAGAGGGGGAGTTTTAGGGAGCTGTTTTTT	CASSLTERGSFRELFF
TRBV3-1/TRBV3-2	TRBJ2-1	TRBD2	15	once	TGTGCCAGCAGCGAGGGTAGCGGGGGGGCGAATGAGCAGTTCTTC	CASSEGSGGANEQFF